The rows below give T cell receptor beta chains drawn from one sample of a study of beta chain features in type 1 diabetes. Libraries were prepared by immunoSEQ multiplex PCR; TCRdb keeps only in-frame clonotypes and omits some of them. The data hold under 250,000 clones, with roughly an eighth observed a single time. Sequences were obtained from naive CD4+ T cells from blood. All receptors derive from a woman in her thirties or forties in good health. CDR3s include the opening cysteine and the closing phenylalanine or tryptophan. The order of the fields is J gene, V gene, D gene, clone size, CDR3 DNA, CDR3 protein. D genes are given only for firm matches. Size values are once, few and many counts, or a class for expanded clones, and some rows have none.

TRBJ2-7 | TRBV6-5 | . | . | TGTGCCAGCACCTACGCATCGGCGGGGAGGTACGAGCAGTACTTC | CASTYASAGRYEQYF
TRBJ1-4 | TRBV5-1 | TRBD1 | . | TGCGCCAGCAGCTTGGGACAGGGGATCGCAGCTAATGAAAAACTGTTTTTT | CASSLGQGIAANEKLFF
TRBJ2-3 | TRBV5-1 | TRBD2 | few | TGCGCCAGCAGCTTGGTTGTGACTAGCGGATCCAATACGCAGTATTTT | CASSLVVTSGSNTQYF
TRBJ1-3 | TRBV15 | . | few | TGTGCCACCAGCAGAGACAGGGGTGTTGGAAACACCATATATTTT | CATSRDRGVGNTIYF
TRBJ1-6 | TRBV9 | TRBD1 | once | TGTGCCAGCAGCTTTGGACAGGGAGAGAATTCACCCCTCCACTTT | CASSFGQGENSPLHF
TRBJ2-3 | TRBV7-9 | TRBD2 | . | TGTGCCAGCAGCTTCCCTAGCGGGGGGGCGGATACGCAGTATTTT | CASSFPSGGADTQYF
TRBJ2-3 | TRBV19 | . | few | TGTGCCAGTAGTATAGGGCGGGGACTCACAGATACGCAGTATTTT | CASSIGRGLTDTQYF
TRBJ2-7 | TRBV5-1 | TRBD2 | . | TGCGCCAGCAGCTTCGTTAATAGCGGGGGGGCCAACTCCTACGAGCAGTACTTC | CASSFVNSGGANSYEQYF
TRBJ2-3 | TRBV5-4 | TRBD2 | . | TGTGCCAGCAGCTTGGTTGCGGGGGGTGGAGATACGCAGTATTTT | CASSLVAGGGDTQYF
TRBJ2-3 | TRBV20-1 | . | . | TGCAGTGCTAGGAGGACAGATACGCAGTATTTT | CSARRTDTQYF
TRBJ1-2 | TRBV2 | TRBD1 | . | TGTGCCAGCGGACAGGGGGCAGTCTATGGCTACACCTTC | CASGQGAVYGYTF
TRBJ2-7 | TRBV4-3 | TRBD2 | . | TGCGCCAGCAGCCAACGGGCTAGCGGGGGGGCCTTCCTAGTCTACGAGCAGTACTTC | CASSQRASGGAFLVYEQYF
TRBJ1-5 | TRBV12-5 | . | . | TGTGCTAGTGGTTTGCCCGGGAATCAGCCCCAGCATTTT | CASGLPGNQPQHF
TRBJ2-1 | TRBV2 | . | . | TGTGCCAGCAGTGACTATTTAAGCTCCTACAATGAGCAGTTCTTC | CASSDYLSSYNEQFF
TRBJ1-1 | TRBV6-5 | . | . | TGTGCCAGCAGTCTCCACAGGTCTGCTGAAGCTTTCTTT | CASSLHRSAEAFF
TRBJ2-7 | TRBV6-1 | TRBD2 | . | TGTGCCACCTTACCCGGGACTAGCGTCCCCTACGAGCAGTACTTC | CATLPGTSVPYEQYF
TRBJ2-1 | TRBV6-1 | TRBD2 | . | TGTGCCAGCAGGAGGGAGGGCAATGAGCAGTTCTTC | CASRREGNEQFF
TRBJ2-1 | TRBV10-3 | . | . | TGTGCCATCAGTGGTCTCGGGGGGCGAAATGAGCAGTTCTTC | CAISGLGGRNEQFF
TRBJ2-7 | TRBV7-2 | . | few | TGTGCCAGCAGCTATCATCCCCAGTCCTTCTACGAGCAGTACTTC | CASSYHPQSFYEQYF
TRBJ1-5 | TRBV5-1 | TRBD1 | few | TGCGCCAGCAGCTTGGGGGACAGTTGGTATCAGCCCCAGCATTTT | CASSLGDSWYQPQHF
TRBJ2-2 | TRBV7-2 | TRBD2 | few | TGTGCCAGCAGCTTCTACGTGACAAGCGGGGCGAACACCGGGGAGCTGTTTTTT | CASSFYVTSGANTGELFF
TRBJ2-1 | TRBV7-2 | TRBD1 | . | TGTGCCAGCAGCTTAGCAGGGGGCCTTTTCGGTGAGCAGTTCTTC | CASSLAGGLFGEQFF
TRBJ2-3 | TRBV2 | TRBD2 | . | TGTGCCAGCAACATAGCGGGACACACAGATACGCAGTATTTT | CASNIAGHTDTQYF
TRBJ2-7 | TRBV29-1 | TRBD1 | . | TGCAGCGTTAAGAGGGGGCTAGCCTACGAGCAGTACTTC | CSVKRGLAYEQYF
TRBJ2-1 | TRBV6-6 | TRBD1 | few | TGTGCCAGCAGGGGAACCGGGACAGGGGCCTACAATGAGCAGTTCTTC | CASRGTGTGAYNEQFF
TRBJ1-2 | TRBV5-6 | . | few | TGTGCCAGCAGCGGGGAGGGGTACAGTCTCTATGGCTACACCTTC | CASSGEGYSLYGYTF
TRBJ2-5 | TRBV4-1 | TRBD2 | few | TGCGCCAGCAGCCGCTCTGGGGCTAGCGGGGGTAGGACGACCCAGTACTTC | CASSRSGASGGRTTQYF
TRBJ1-2 | TRBV11-2 | TRBD1 | . | TGTGCCAGCAGCTTAGATCCAGGGGGGCCTCGGGGCTACACCTTC | CASSLDPGGPRGYTF
TRBJ2-5 | TRBV6-1 | TRBD2 | . | TGTGCCAGCAGTGATCTGTTAGCGGGGGGCCAAGAGACCCAGTACTTC | CASSDLLAGGQETQYF
TRBJ1-2 | TRBV4-3 | . | . | TGCGCCAGCAGCCAAGGAATCAGGGCTGATGGCTACACCTTC | CASSQGIRADGYTF
TRBJ1-6 | TRBV5-1 | TRBD1 | few | TGCGCCAGCAGCCTTTTCGGACCGGGACAGGGGTTGAATAATTCACCCCTCCACTTT | CASSLFGPGQGLNNSPLHF
TRBJ1-5 | TRBV18 | . | few | TGTGCCAGCTCACCGGAGGGGCTCCGGGGCAATCAGCCCCAGCATTTT | CASSPEGLRGNQPQHF
TRBJ2-1 | TRBV7-9 | . | many | TGTGCCAGCAGCTTAGGTCTAGCTGTGGATGAGCAGTTCTTC | CASSLGLAVDEQFF
TRBJ2-5 | TRBV7-2 | TRBD1 | . | TGTGCCAGCAGCTTTGCCAGGGGGTATGAGACCCAGTACTTC | CASSFARGYETQYF
TRBJ2-2 | TRBV6-4 | . | . | TGTGCCAGCAGTGGAGGACAGAACACCGGGGAGCTGTTTTTT | CASSGGQNTGELFF
TRBJ2-1 | TRBV7-9 | TRBD1 | . | TGTGCCAGCAGCCGGACAGGGGTATCGAATGAGCAGTTCTTC | CASSRTGVSNEQFF